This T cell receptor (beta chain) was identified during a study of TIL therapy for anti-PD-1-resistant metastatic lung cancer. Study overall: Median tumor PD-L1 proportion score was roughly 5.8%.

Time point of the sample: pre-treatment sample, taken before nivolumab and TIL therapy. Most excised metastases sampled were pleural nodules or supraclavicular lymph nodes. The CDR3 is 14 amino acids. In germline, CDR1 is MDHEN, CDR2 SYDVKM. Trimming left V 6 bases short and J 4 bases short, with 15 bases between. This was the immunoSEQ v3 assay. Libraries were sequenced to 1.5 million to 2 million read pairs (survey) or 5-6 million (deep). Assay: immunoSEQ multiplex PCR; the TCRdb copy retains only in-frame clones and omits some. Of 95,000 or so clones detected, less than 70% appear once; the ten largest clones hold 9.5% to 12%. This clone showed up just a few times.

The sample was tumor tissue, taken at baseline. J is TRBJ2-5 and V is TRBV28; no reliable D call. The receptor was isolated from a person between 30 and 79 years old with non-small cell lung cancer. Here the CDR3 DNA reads TGTGCCAGCAGCTCTCCTACTCCAGGAGAGACCCAGTACTTC. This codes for CASSSPTPGETQYF.